A selection of T cell receptor beta chains follows, all from one sample in a study of T cell changes during pregnancy in multiple sclerosis. Method: immunoSEQ multiplex PCR; TCRdb's copy keeps in-frame clones and lacks some. The top ten hold over 3% of the sample, which has around 74,000 clones, 88% seen once. Specimen: peripheral blood, collected before pregnancy. These receptors were collected from a female donor with multiple sclerosis, enrolled in a pregnancy study. Both conserved end residues are part of each CDR3. The D gene is left open where the match is weak. Clone size is stated in some rows and not others, as once, few, many or a class when expanded.

TRBJ2-1 | TRBV5-1 | 16 | NA | TRBD2 | TGCGCCAGCAGCCCCGCCCTAGCGGGAGTCGAGAATGAGCAGTTCTTC | CASSPALAGVENEQFF
TRBJ2-7 | TRBV19 | 14 | NA | TRBD1 | TGTGCCAGTCGACTACAGGGGGCGCAAGGCGAGCAGTACTTC | CASRLQGAQGEQYF
TRBJ2-3 | TRBV19 | 14 | NA | TRBD1 | TGTGCCAGTAGAAAACAGGGGGCCGCAGATACGCAGTATTTT | CASRKQGAADTQYF
TRBJ2-1 | TRBV5-4 | 17 | NA | TRBD2 | TGTGCCAGCAGCTTGGCAACTAGCGGGGGGGCTTCTAATGAGCAGTTCTTC | CASSLATSGGASNEQFF
TRBJ1-6 | TRBV19 | 15 | once | TRBD1 | TGTGCCAGTAGTAGACCCGACAGGGTAGGCTCACCCCTCCACTTT | CASSRPDRVGSPLHF
TRBJ2-1 | TRBV5-6 | 15 | once | TRBD2 | TGTGCCAGCAGCTTGCTTACTAGCGGGAGGGGTGAGCAGTTCTTC | CASSLLTSGRGEQFF
TRBJ2-3 | TRBV6-1 | 15 | NA | NA | TGTGCCAGCAGTGAAGCTGCAGGGGAGACAGATACGCAGTATTTT | CASSEAAGETDTQYF
TRBJ2-4 | TRBV6-1 | 16 | NA | TRBD2 | TGTGCCAGCAGTGAAGCGACGGGAGGAGCCAAAAACATTCAGTACTTC | CASSEATGGAKNIQYF
TRBJ1-4 | TRBV6-6 | 15 | NA | NA | TGTGCCAGCAGTTACGTACGGGGAGATAATGAAAAACTGTTTTTT | CASSYVRGDNEKLFF
TRBJ1-5 | TRBV30 | 14 | NA | NA | TGTGCCTGGAGCGGGGGTTTTGGCAATCAGCCCCAGCATTTT | CAWSGGFGNQPQHF
TRBJ1-5 | TRBV6-1 | 15 | NA | TRBD1 | TGTGCCAGCAGGAGGACAGGGGAAGGCAATCAGCCCCAGCATTTT | CASRRTGEGNQPQHF
TRBJ2-1 | TRBV11-1 | 16 | NA | TRBD2 | TGTGCCAGCAGCCCAGGACTAGCGGGTCGGTTTGATGAGCAGTTCTTC | CASSPGLAGRFDEQFF
TRBJ1-1 | TRBV30 | 16 | NA | NA | TGTGCCTGGAGTAGGGACATCCTGGGCCTTGGCACTGAAGCTTTCTTT | CAWSRDILGLGTEAFF
TRBJ2-2 | TRBV6-1 | 15 | NA | TRBD2 | TGTGCCAGCAGTGAGGCAACGGGGGGATCCGGGGAGCTGTTTTTT | CASSEATGGSGELFF
TRBJ1-4 | TRBV12-2 | 14 | NA | NA | TGTGCAAGTCGCGGGGGACAGGGTAATGAAAAACTGTTTTTT | CASRGGQGNEKLFF
TRBJ2-7 | TRBV10-2 | 14 | NA | NA | TGCGCCAGCAATAACTATAAGACCGATTACGAGCAGTACTTC | CASNNYKTDYEQYF
TRBJ2-5 | TRBV5-1 | 13 | NA | NA | TGCGCCAGCAGCTTTGGTGGTGAGGAGACCCAGTACTTC | CASSFGGEETQYF
TRBJ1-1 | TRBV7-3 | 16 | NA | TRBD1 | TGTGCCAGCAGCGCGGGGACAGGGGGCTTTGGCACTGAAGCTTTCTTT | CASSAGTGGFGTEAFF
TRBJ1-4 | TRBV5-1 | 15 | few | NA | TGCGCCAGCAGCTTGATCGGGGTCCCTAATGAAAAACTGTTTTTT | CASSLIGVPNEKLFF
TRBJ1-5 | TRBV2 | 15 | NA | TRBD1 | TGTGCCAGTGGATCGGGGACAGATGGCAATCAGCCCCAGCATTTT | CASGSGTDGNQPQHF
TRBJ2-1 | TRBV18 | 16 | NA | NA | TGTGCCAGCTCCCCCCGGGACTTCCCCTCCTACAATGAGCAGTTCTTC | CASSPRDFPSYNEQFF
TRBJ1-1 | TRBV5-6 | 13 | NA | NA | TGTGCCAGCAGCTTACAGGTCCCCAGTGAAGCTTTCTTT | CASSLQVPSEAFF
TRBJ1-1 | TRBV9 | 13 | NA | NA | TGTGCCAGCAGCGTAGCGGGGAACACTGAAGCTTTCTTT | CASSVAGNTEAFF
TRBJ2-7 | TRBV7-9 | 13 | NA | NA | TGTGCCAGCAGCTGGGAGCGATCCTACGAGCAGTACTTC | CASSWERSYEQYF
TRBJ1-2 | TRBV28 | 16 | NA | TRBD1 | TGTGCCAGCAGACCGACTGGACAGGGCCCTTACTATGGCTACACCTTC | CASRPTGQGPYYGYTF
TRBJ1-4 | TRBV27 | 16 | NA | TRBD1 | TGTGCCAGCAGTTCGCGATTCGGGACAGGGAATGAAAAACTGTTTTTT | CASSSRFGTGNEKLFF
TRBJ2-3 | TRBV5-1 | 16 | NA | NA | TGCGCCAGCAGTCCTTGGAAGGGACACGGCACAGATACGCAGTATTTT | CASSPWKGHGTDTQYF
TRBJ2-7 | TRBV7-2 | 13 | few | NA | TGTGCCAGCAGCCCCCTATCGACCTACGAGCAGTACTTC | CASSPLSTYEQYF
TRBJ2-2 | TRBV7-3 | 16 | NA | NA | TGTGCCAGCAGCCCTAGGTGGAAGGGGGACACCGGGGAGCTGTTTTTT | CASSPRWKGDTGELFF
TRBJ2-7 | TRBV30 | 17 | NA | TRBD2 | TGTGCCTGGAGTGCCCACCGGACTAGCGGGAGCTCCTACGAGCAGTACTTC | CAWSAHRTSGSSYEQYF
TRBJ1-4 | TRBV27 | 15 | NA | NA | TGTGCCAGCAGTTTCTTTGCCGAGGTTAATGAAAAACTGTTTTTT | CASSFFAEVNEKLFF
TRBJ2-7 | TRBV5-6 | 15 | NA | NA | TGTGCCAGCAGCTTAGGGGTGTGGGGCTCCTACGAGCAGTACTTC | CASSLGVWGSYEQYF
TRBJ2-6 | TRBV30 | 14 | NA | NA | TGTGCCTGGGGCGGGTGGTCTGGGGCCAACGTCCTGACTTTC | CAWGGWSGANVLTF
TRBJ2-7 | TRBV5-1 | 14 | NA | TRBD2 | TGCGCCAGCAGCGCGACTAGCGGGATAGCGGAGCAGTACTTC | CASSATSGIAEQYF
TRBJ1-1 | TRBV7-9 | 12 | NA | NA | TGTGCCAGCAGAATCATGAACACTGAAGCTTTCTTT | CASRIMNTEAFF
TRBJ1-2 | TRBV6-5 | 12 | few | NA | TGTGCCAGCAGTCGACAGAACTATGGCTACACCTTC | CASSRQNYGYTF
TRBJ2-1 | TRBV23-1 | 20 | NA | TRBD1 | TGCGCCAGCAGTCAATCGCAGGGATACGGGACAGGGAGCTCCTACAATGAGCAGTTCTTC | CASSQSQGYGTGSSYNEQFF
TRBJ2-3 | TRBV7-9 | 13 | NA | NA | TGTGCCAGCAGCTTACCGTTTCGGGATACGCAGTATTTT | CASSLPFRDTQYF
TRBJ2-1 | TRBV19 | 14 | once | NA | TGTGCCAGTAGTATATCGCAGGGCTACAATGAGCAGTTCTTC | CASSISQGYNEQFF
TRBJ2-6 | TRBV5-1 | 14 | NA | NA | TGCGCCAGCAGCTTGGCTGGACAACCGGGCGTCCTGACTTTC | CASSLAGQPGVLTF
TRBJ1-5 | TRBV7-2 | 13 | NA | NA | TGTGCCAGCAGCTTAGTAGCGGTTCAGCCCCAGCATTTT | CASSLVAVQPQHF
TRBJ1-2 | TRBV9 | 17 | NA | TRBD1 | TGTGCCAGCAGCACCCCTGGGGGGACAGGGGATAACTATGGCTACACCTTC | CASSTPGGTGDNYGYTF
TRBJ2-1 | TRBV7-2 | 17 | NA | TRBD2 | TGTGCCAGCAGCGCCTCCTTACTAGCGGGGGGCGCCTATGAGCAGTTCTTC | CASSASLLAGGAYEQFF
TRBJ1-1 | TRBV28 | 13 | NA | NA | TGTGCCAGCAGTTTACGGGGTGACACTGAAGCTTTCTTT | CASSLRGDTEAFF
TRBJ2-7 | TRBV7-9 | 15 | NA | NA | TGTGCCAGCAGCTTAGTCAGGGGAGGGAGCTACGAGCAGTACTTC | CASSLVRGGSYEQYF
TRBJ2-1 | TRBV13 | 16 | NA | TRBD2 | TGTGCCAGCAGCCCTCAGGAGCGGGGGCTCTACAATGAGCAGTTCTTC | CASSPQERGLYNEQFF
TRBJ2-7 | TRBV27 | 16 | NA | TRBD1 | TGTGCCAGCAGTTTATGGTCGGGACAGGGACCCTACGAGCAGTACTTC | CASSLWSGQGPYEQYF
TRBJ2-7 | TRBV6-5 | 15 | once | NA | TGTGCCAGCAGCAGCCCCCGACGGGGTCTGGGGGAGCAGTACTTC | CASSSPRRGLGEQYF
TRBJ2-7 | TRBV27 | 15 | NA | NA | TGTGCCAGCAGCCGCGGGCCGAACCCAGAGTACGAGCAGTACTTC | CASSRGPNPEYEQYF
TRBJ1-1 | TRBV29-1 | 12 | once | TRBD1 | TGCAGCGCCGCCGGGACAGGGGCTGAAGCTTTCTTT | CSAAGTGAEAFF